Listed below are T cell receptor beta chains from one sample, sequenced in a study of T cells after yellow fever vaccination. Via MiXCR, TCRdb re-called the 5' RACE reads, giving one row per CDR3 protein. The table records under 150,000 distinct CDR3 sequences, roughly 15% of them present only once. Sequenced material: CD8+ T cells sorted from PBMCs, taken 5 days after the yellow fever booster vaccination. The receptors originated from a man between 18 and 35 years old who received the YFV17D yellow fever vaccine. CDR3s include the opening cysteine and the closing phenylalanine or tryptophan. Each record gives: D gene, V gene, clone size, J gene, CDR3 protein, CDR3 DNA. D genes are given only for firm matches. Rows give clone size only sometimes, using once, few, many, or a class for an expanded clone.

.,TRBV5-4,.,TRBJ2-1,CASSRLAASSYNEQFF,TGTGCCAGCTCTCGCTTAGCGGCAAGCTCCTACAATGAGCAGTTCTTC
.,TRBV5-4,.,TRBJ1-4,CASSLGGGPEKLFF,TGTGCCAGCAGCTTGGGTGGGGGCCCTGAAAAACTGTTTTTT
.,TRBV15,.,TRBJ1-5,CATSTSRRQPQHF,TGTGCCACCAGCACCTCTCGGCGCCAGCCCCAGCATTTT
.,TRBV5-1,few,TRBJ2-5,CASSFRGPETQYF,TGCGCCAGCAGCTTCAGGGGACCAGAGACCCAGTACTTC
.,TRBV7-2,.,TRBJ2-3,CASSLARASVDTQYF,TGTGCCAGCAGCTTAGCACGTGCTTCCGTAGATACGCAGTATTTT
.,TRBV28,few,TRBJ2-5,CASSFDGSKETQYF,TGTGCCAGCAGTTTTGATGGAAGCAAAGAGACCCAGTACTTC
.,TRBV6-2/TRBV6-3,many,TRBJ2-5,CASSPRQGADQETQYF,TGTGCCAGCAGTCCCCGGCAGGGTGCGGACCAAGAGACCCAGTACTTC
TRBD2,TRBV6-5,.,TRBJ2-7,CASSFRGDSYEQYF,TGTGCCAGCAGCTTCCGGGGGGATTCCTACGAGCAGTACTTC
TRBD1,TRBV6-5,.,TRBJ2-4,CASNDRVGNIQYF,TGTGCCAGCAACGACAGGGTAGGGAACATTCAGTACTTC
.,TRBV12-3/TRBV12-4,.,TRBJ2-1,CASSLGLGDNEQFF,TGTGCCAGCAGTTTAGGCCTCGGGGACAATGAGCAGTTCTTC
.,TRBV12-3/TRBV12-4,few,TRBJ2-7,CASSFDYEQYF,TGTGCCAGCAGTTTTGATTACGAGCAGTACTTC
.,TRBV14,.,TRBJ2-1,CASSQDRLRTRFF,TGTGCCAGCAGCCAAGATAGGTTGAGAACCCGGTTCTTC
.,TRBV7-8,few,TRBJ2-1,CASSPGRDLQVEQFF,TGTGCCAGCAGCCCGGGGCGAGACCTACAAGTTGAGCAGTTCTTC
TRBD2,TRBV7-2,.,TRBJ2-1,CASSLAGSGIVSYNEQFF,TGTGCCAGCAGCTTAGCAGGTAGCGGGATAGTCTCCTACAATGAGCAGTTCTTC
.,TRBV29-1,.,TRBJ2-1,CSGVGGPNEQFF,TGCAGCGGCGTGGGGGGCCCCAATGAGCAGTTCTTC
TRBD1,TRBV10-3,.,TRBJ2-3,CAISGQGPSNTDTQYF,TGTGCCATCAGTGGACAGGGGCCATCTAACACAGATACGCAGTATTTT
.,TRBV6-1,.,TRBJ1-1,CASSEGQHEYTEAFF,TGTGCCAGCAGTGAAGGACAGCACGAGTACACTGAAGCTTTCTTT
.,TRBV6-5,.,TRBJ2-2,CASSYSVFGVDTGELFF,TGTGCCAGCAGTTACTCGGTGTTTGGGGTCGACACCGGGGAGCTGTTTTTT
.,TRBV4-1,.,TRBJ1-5,CASSQAPTDPSNQPQHF,TGCGCCAGCAGCCAAGCCCCGACCGATCCGAGCAATCAGCCCCAGCATTTT
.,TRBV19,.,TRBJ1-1,CASSIGPGTEAFF,TGTGCCAGTAGTATCGGTCCCGGGACTGAAGCTTTCTTT
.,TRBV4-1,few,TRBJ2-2,CASSQGDSLRGELFF,TGCGCCAGCAGCCAAGGGGATTCTCTCCGCGGGGAGCTGTTTTTT
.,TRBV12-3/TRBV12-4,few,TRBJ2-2,CASTQGGYHGELFF,TGTGCCAGCACTCAAGGGGGGTACCACGGGGAGCTGTTTTTT
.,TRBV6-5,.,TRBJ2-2,CASSYRGAHTGELFF,TGTGCCAGCAGTTATCGTGGGGCGCACACCGGGGAGCTGTTTTTT
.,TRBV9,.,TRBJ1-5,CASSPDISNQPQHF,TGTGCCAGCAGCCCCGACATTAGCAATCAGCCCCAGCATTTT
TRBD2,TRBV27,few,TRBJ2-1,CASSSHAGGYNEQFF,TGTGCCAGCAGTTCCCACGCGGGGGGGTACAATGAGCAGTTCTTC